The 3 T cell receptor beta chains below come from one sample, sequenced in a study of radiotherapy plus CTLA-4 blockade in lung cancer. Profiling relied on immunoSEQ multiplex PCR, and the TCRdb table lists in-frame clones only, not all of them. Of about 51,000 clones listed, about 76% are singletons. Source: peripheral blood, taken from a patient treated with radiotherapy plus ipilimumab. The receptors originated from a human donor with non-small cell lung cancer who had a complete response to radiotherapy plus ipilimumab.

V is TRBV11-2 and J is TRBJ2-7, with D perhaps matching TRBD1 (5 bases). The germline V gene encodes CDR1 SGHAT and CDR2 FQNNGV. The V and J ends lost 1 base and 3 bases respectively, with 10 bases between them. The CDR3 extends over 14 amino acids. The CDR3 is CASSLVGQGYEQYV. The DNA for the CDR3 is TGTGCCAGCAGCTTAGTTGGCCAGGGCTACGAGCAGTACGTC.

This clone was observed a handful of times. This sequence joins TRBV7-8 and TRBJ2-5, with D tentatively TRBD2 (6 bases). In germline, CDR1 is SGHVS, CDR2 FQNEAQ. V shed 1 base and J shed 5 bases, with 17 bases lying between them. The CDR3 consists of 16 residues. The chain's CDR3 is CASSLELARKDETQYF. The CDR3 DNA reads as TGTGCCAGCAGCTTAGAACTAGCCCGAAAGGATGAGACCCAGTACTTC.

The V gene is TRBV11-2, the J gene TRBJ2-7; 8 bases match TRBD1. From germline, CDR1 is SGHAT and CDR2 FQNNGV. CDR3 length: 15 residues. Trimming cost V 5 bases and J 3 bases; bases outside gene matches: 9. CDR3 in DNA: TGTGCCAGCAGCACCCACAGGGGGAAACACTACGAGCAGTACTTC. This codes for CASSTHRGKHYEQYF.